Listed here are 15 T cell receptor beta chains from one sample, sequenced in a study of blood T cell repertoires in COVID-19. Measured with immunoSEQ multiplex PCR; TCRdb has only the in-frame clones, and not every one. Found here are hundreds of thousands of clones, 70% to 90% of them singletons; the top ten hold around 7.5%. Sequenced material: peripheral blood. These receptors came from a woman in her sixties with COVID-19, enrolled during active disease.

CDR3 protein: CASSPGTGLNTEAFF. CDR3 DNA: TGTGCCAGTAGTCCCGGGACAGGTTTGAACACTGAAGCTTTCTTT. The chain joins TRBV19 to TRBJ1-1, with TRBD1 matching 8 bases. CDR3 length equals 15 residues. Germline values: CDR1 LNHDA, CDR2 SQIVND (reference sequence). J was trimmed by 0 bases and V by 5 bases; bases with no gene match: 5.

This chain links TRBV6-5 with TRBJ1-1; D is unresolved. Germline V gene lookup returns CDR1 MNHEY and CDR2 SVGAGI. CDR3 length equals 14 residues. V gave up 6 bases and J gave up 11 bases, with 22 bases separating them. The CDR3 DNA sequence: TGTGCCAGCAGCCTCCTCGGACGGGGAAGTAGGGCTTTCTTT. It specifies CASSLLGRGSRAFF.

The count of this clone is one. The CDR3 region has the DNA TGTGCCAGCACCCCAGGTCCTAGCGGGGTGGAGACCCAGTACTTC. As protein: CASTPGPSGVETQYF. The chain uses TRBV7-9 and TRBJ2-5; 9 nucleotides line up with TRBD2. This CDR3 comprises 15 residues. Germline trimming cut 7 bases from V and 5 bases from J; bases unmatched to any gene: 11. In germline, CDR1 is SEHNR, CDR2 FQNEAQ (reference sequence).

This sequence joins TRBV11-3 and TRBJ2-5, with 8 positions matching TRBD2. With 0 bases clipped from V and 2 bases from J, the junction kept 11 bases outside the gene matches. The germline CDR1 and CDR2 sequences are SGHNT and YENEEA. The CDR3 length is 18 residues. The CDR3 protein is CASSLERRGARLQETQYF. The CDR3 nucleotides read TGTGCCAGCAGCTTAGAAAGGCGGGGGGCTAGACTTCAAGAGACCCAGTACTTC.

The chain carries TRBV3-1 (or the pseudogene TRBV3-2) and TRBJ2-7; D is possibly TRBD1 (6 bases). V was trimmed by 0 bases and J by 9 bases, leaving 18 bases between them. Germline CDR1 and CDR2: LGHDT and YNNKEL (reference sequence). The CDR3 length is 15 residues. CDR3 loop: CASSQDGTGHGGQYF. The CDR3 DNA reads TGTGCCAGCAGCCAAGATGGAACAGGGCATGGGGGGCAGTACTTC.

The V and J genes are TRBV19 and TRBJ2-7; TRBD1 is a possible D gene (6 bases). This CDR3 region has 14 residues. The V end was cut by 6 bases, the J end by 7 bases, with 19 bases between. Germline values: CDR1 LNHDA, CDR2 SQIVND (reference sequence). The CDR3 protein is CASSLGQSYEEQYF. The CDR3 DNA is TGTGCCAGTAGCCTGGGACAATCCTACGAAGAGCAGTACTTC.

CDR3 sequence reads: CASGGNEQFF. The DNA of the CDR3 is TGTGCCTCGGGGGGCAATGAGCAGTTCTTC. The chain recombines TRBV10-3 with TRBJ2-1; the match to TRBD2 covers 7 bases. The V gene's germline CDR1 is ENHRY and CDR2 SYGVKD. With 11 bases clipped from V and 6 bases from J, the junction kept 1 base outside the gene matches. The CDR3 covers 10 residues.

This chain joins TRBV7-8 and TRBJ2-1, with D possibly being TRBD2 (7 bases). Between the trimmed V and J ends, which lost 7 bases and 2 bases, there was a span of 18 bases. The CDR3 consists of 16 residues. CDR1 is SGHVS, CDR2 FQNEAQ, per germline. CDR3 region: CASMPPRGRTYNEQFF. In nucleotides, the CDR3 is TGTGCCAGCATGCCTCCGCGGGGGCGTACCTACAATGAGCAGTTCTTC.

The chain joins TRBV3-1 (or the pseudogene TRBV3-2) to TRBJ2-5, with 10 bases matching TRBD2. The germline V gene encodes CDR1 LGHDT and CDR2 YNNKEL (reference sequence). The CDR3 covers 15 residues. After removal of 6 bases from V and 2 bases from J, the junction contained 6 bases not matched to a gene. The CDR3 loop is CASRPTSGVQETQYF. The DNA for the CDR3 is TGTGCCAGCAGACCCACTAGCGGGGTACAAGAGACCCAGTACTTC.

The rearrangement uses TRBV7-2 and TRBJ2-7; D uncertain. Germline V gene sequence: CDR1 SGHTA, CDR2 FQGNSA. The CDR3 loop spans 14 amino acids. The V and J ends lost 6 bases and 7 bases respectively, with 19 bases between them. CDR3 in DNA: TGTGCCAGCAGACCCACCCCCTCGGTGGAGGAGCAGTACTTC. Residues: CASRPTPSVEEQYF.

The rearrangement joins TRBV29-1 to TRBJ2-7, with D maybe TRBD2 (6 bases). In germline, CDR1 is SQVTM, CDR2 ANQGSEA. The germline V and J ends were trimmed by 1 base and 5 bases, with 15 bases remaining between them. The length of the CDR3 is 14 residues. The CDR3 loop is CSVEGPNTGDEQYF. CDR3 DNA sequence: TGCAGCGTTGAAGGGCCCAATACGGGGGACGAGCAGTACTTC.

The J gene is TRBJ1-1, the V gene TRBV27; a possible D gene is TRBD1 (6 bases). The CDR3 loop spans 13 amino acids. The ends were cut back, 4 bases at V and 1 base at J, with 7 bases in the middle. Germline V gene lookup returns CDR1 MNHEY and CDR2 SMNVEV (reference sequence). CDR3 sequence (DNA): TGTGCCAGCAGTTGGGGGCAGAACACTGAAGCTTTCTTT. It translates to CASSWGQNTEAFF.

The genes are TRBV27 and TRBJ1-1; unclear D gene. This CDR3 spans 13 amino acids. The V end lost 7 bases, the J end lost 1 base, and 10 bases lay between the germline ends. The germline V gene has CDR1 MNHEY and CDR2 SMNVEV (reference sequence). The CDR3 loop is CASKVRENTEAFF. The CDR3 bases are TGTGCCAGCAAAGTGAGGGAGAACACTGAAGCTTTCTTT.

This rearrangement joins TRBV27 to TRBJ1-6, with 7 bases lining up with TRBD1. The germline V gene has CDR1 MNHEY and CDR2 SMNVEV (reference sequence). Trimming at V came to 3 bases and at J to 6 bases, leaving 2 bases not matched to a gene. The CDR3 loop spans 14 amino acids. CDR3 sequence (DNA): TGTGCCAGCAGTTTCCCAGGGGGTAATTCACCCCTCCACTTT. Residues: CASSFPGGNSPLHF.

This clone came up once. The chain's CDR3 is CASSLWGRINEKLFF. CDR3 in DNA: TGTGCCAGCAGCTTATGGGGGCGGATTAATGAAAAACTGTTTTTT. The V and J genes are TRBV7-2 and TRBJ1-4, with a weak D call TRBD1 (6 bases). The CDR3 contains 15 residues. Germline values: CDR1 SGHTA, CDR2 FQGNSA. The V end was cut by 2 bases, the J end by 4 bases, with 11 bases between.